This T cell receptor beta chain was captured by sequencing in a study of patients and donors after allogeneic stem cell transplantation. This clonotype has more than one count but fewer than ten. TCRdb itself ran the RT-PCR reads through MiXCR, one entry per CDR3 protein. Of approximately 160,000 distinct CDR3 sequences listed, about 32% are singletons. Germline CDR1 and CDR2: DFQATT and SNEGSKA (reference sequence). This CDR3 comprises 14 residues. Trimming removed 6 bases from V and 3 bases from J, with 15 bases in between. The sequenced material came from blood, either unsorted or a sorted T cell fraction (not recorded which). The chain combines TRBV20-1 with TRBJ1-5; no clear D gene. The receptor was derived from a human donor who was either an allogeneic HSCT recipient or a stem cell or donor lymphocyte infusion donor (not recorded which). It is not recorded whose cells these are; they may come from a transplant donor. The CDR3 region has the DNA TGCAGTGCCCCGGACCTGAAGTCCAATCAGCCCCAGCATTTT. Its translation is CSAPDLKSNQPQHF.